A selection of T cell receptor beta chains follows, all from one sample in a study of cytomegalovirus exposure and HLA in healthy donors. The data were produced by immunoSEQ multiplex PCR, yet TCRdb's version contains in-frame clones alone and is incomplete. The data contain some 95,000 clones, around four fifths of them singletons. Sequenced material: PBMCs. The receptors were sampled from a middle-aged woman in good health and CMV-seropositive. CDR3s include the opening cysteine and the closing phenylalanine or tryptophan. Each record gives: clone size, D gene, J gene, V gene, CDR3 DNA, CDR3 protein. D genes are given only for firm matches. Only some rows state a clone size, as once, few, many or a class for expanded clones.

. . TRBJ2-5 TRBV5-1 TGCGCCAGCAGCTTGTTAGCGTACCAAGAGACCCAGTACTTC CASSLLAYQETQYF
. . TRBJ2-5 TRBV19 TGTGCCAGTAGTATTCCCCCTGAAGAGACCCAGTACTTC CASSIPPEETQYF
. TRBD1 TRBJ2-7 TRBV7-9 TGTGCCAGCAGCTTAGTGGGGACAGGGGAGGGTTACGAGCAGTACTTC CASSLVGTGEGYEQYF
once TRBD2 TRBJ2-2 TRBV9 TGTGCCAGCAGCCCCGTGTGGGGTAGCGGGAGGGCGAACACCGGGGAGCTGTTTTTT CASSPVWGSGRANTGELFF
. . TRBJ2-7 TRBV28 TGTGCCAGCGGGGGGGGGCGTCGGGAGCAGTACTTC CASGGGRREQYF
. TRBD2 TRBJ2-5 TRBV2 TGTGCCCCCGGGAGGGACGACCTCCAAGAGACCCAGTACTTC CAPGRDDLQETQYF
. . TRBJ2-3 TRBV5-3 TGTGCCAGAAGCTTGCGTCGGGACACAGATACGCAGTATTTT CARSLRRDTDTQYF
. TRBD1 TRBJ1-2 TRBV19 TGTGCCAGTAGTATTAAGGGGGCATCTCATCATGGCTACACCTTC CASSIKGASHHGYTF
. . TRBJ2-3 TRBV7-2 TGTGCCAGCGCGGGTAGCATCAATACGCAGTATTTT CASAGSINTQYF
. TRBD2 TRBJ2-3 TRBV14 TGTGCCAGCAGCCGGCCGGGACTAACCCCCACAGATACGCAGTATTTT CASSRPGLTPTDTQYF
once TRBD1 TRBJ1-1 TRBV10-3 TGTGCCATCAGTGGGACAGGGGGCGCGGTTGAAGCTTTCTTT CAISGTGGAVEAFF
. TRBD2 TRBJ2-7 TRBV4-1 TGCGCCAGCAGCCAAGGTCTAGCGGGCCCCTGGGAGCAGTACTTC CASSQGLAGPWEQYF
few TRBD2 TRBJ2-3 TRBV5-1 TGCGCCAGCAGCTTGCTGGGGGCCCACGGGACTAGCGGGACAGATACGCAGTATTTT CASSLLGAHGTSGTDTQYF
. . TRBJ1-2 TRBV2 TGTGCCAGCACCTACAGGGAGTCCTATGGCTACACCTTC CASTYRESYGYTF
. TRBD1 TRBJ1-2 TRBV5-1 TGCGCCAGCAGCGAAGGACAGGGGGCTTTAGGCTATGGCTACACCTTC CASSEGQGALGYGYTF